The 21 T cell receptor beta chains in this list originate from one sample, sequenced in a study of shared clonotypes between healthy human individuals. TCRdb's table, derived via immunoSEQ multiplex PCR, lists solely in-frame clones and lacks some. The sample has some 89,000 clones, around two thirds seen once. Sequencing was performed on memory CD8+ T cells sorted from blood. Subset denoted: CD45RO+ cells pooled with CCR7-negative TemRA cells. Receptors were obtained from a young man in good health.

This chain uses TRBV5-4 with TRBJ2-7, with D perhaps matching TRBD1 (5 bases). The V end lost 4 bases, the J end lost 2 bases, and 13 bases lay between the germline ends. The length of the CDR3 is 14 residues. Germline V gives CDR1 SGHNT, CDR2 YYREEE (reference sequence). CDR3 residues: CASSMRQRTYEQYF. CDR3 DNA: TGTGCCAGCAGCATGAGACAGAGGACCTACGAGCAGTACTTC.

This sequence joins TRBV7-9 and TRBJ2-5; unclear D gene. The V end was cut by 3 bases, the J end by 5 bases, with 19 bases between. Germline V gives CDR1 SEHNR, CDR2 FQNEAQ (reference sequence). The length of the CDR3 is 16 residues. For the CDR3, the DNA is TGTGCCAGCAGCTTGACAAGTGGCCTAGGACGGGAGACCCAGTACTTC. Translating it yields CASSLTSGLGRETQYF. The whole variable domain, remainder taken from reference TRBV7-9 and TRBJ2-5, is DTGVSQNPRHKITKRGQNVTFRCDPISEHNRLYWYRQTLGQGPEFLTYFQNEAQLEKSRLLSDRFSAERPKGSFSTLEIQRTEQGDSAMYLCASSLTSGLGRETQYFGPGTRLLVL.

The sample holds a few counts of this clone. This CDR3 is also generated by other DNA sequences in the sample. The chain employs TRBV29-1 and TRBJ1-1, with D uncertain. V was shortened by 4 bases and J by 1 base, with 7 bases between the two germline ends. The CDR3 has 12 residues. Germline V gene lookup returns CDR1 SQVTM and CDR2 ANQGSEA. CDR3 amino acids: CSVGPGNTEAFF. CDR3 bases: TGCAGCGTTGGGCCCGGGAACACTGAAGCTTTCTTT.

This chain joins TRBV7-9 and TRBJ2-2; no clear D gene. The CDR3 has 13 residues. Germline values: CDR1 SEHNR, CDR2 FQNEAQ (reference sequence). Trimming stripped 6 bases from V and 3 bases from J, with 8 bases between. CDR3 DNA sequence: TGTGCCAGCAGTTCCCGACACACCGGGGAGCTGTTTTTT. The encoded protein is CASSSRHTGELFF.

V and J are TRBV7-6 and TRBJ2-1, with TRBD2 identical over 11 bases. The CDR3 runs to 15 residues. Germline V lookup: CDR1 SGHVS, CDR2 FNYEAQ. After removal of 3 bases from V and 9 bases from J, the junction contained 7 bases not matched to a gene. The DNA for the CDR3 is TGTGCCAGCAGCTTCACTAGCGGGAGTGAAGGTGAGCAGTTCTTC. It yields the protein CASSFTSGSEGEQFF.

This clone was counted at least ten times. The chain couples TRBV30 to TRBJ2-7, with a weak D call TRBD1 (6 bases). Germline V gene sequence: CDR1 GTSNPN, CDR2 SVGIG (reference sequence). The CDR3 contains 11 residues. With 5 bases removed from V and 4 bases from J, the gap between germline ends came to 9 bases. The CDR3 protein is CAWLDSYEQYF. CDR3 DNA sequence: TGTGCCTGGTTGGACAGTTACGAGCAGTACTTC.

The chain couples TRBV6-5 to TRBJ2-7; 10 bases map to TRBD1. The CDR3 extends over 15 amino acids. V dropped 6 bases and J dropped 3; count of bases not matched to a gene: 8. Per germline, CDR1 MNHEY and CDR2 SVGAGI. The CDR3 here is CASRPRQGAFYEQYF. The CDR3 DNA sequence: TGTGCCAGCAGACCAAGACAGGGGGCCTTCTACGAGCAGTACTTC.

This chain connects TRBV4-2 to TRBJ2-3; 9 bases fit TRBD2. Trimming at V came to 1 base and at J to 6 bases, leaving 14 bases not matched to a gene. Looked up from germline, CDR1 is LGHNA and CDR2 is YNFKEQ. There are 18 residues in the CDR3. This CDR3 reads CASSQVALTGLALDTQYF. DNA for the CDR3: TGTGCCAGCAGCCAAGTAGCCTTAACGGGACTAGCTTTGGATACGCAGTATTTT.

The chain carries TRBV4-1 and TRBJ2-3; D unclear. Trimming stripped 1 base from V and 1 base from J, with 6 bases between. The CDR3 totals 14 residues. Germline values: CDR1 MGHRA, CDR2 YSYEKL. CDR3 amino acids: CASSQGAGTDTQYF. CDR3 nucleotides: TGCGCCAGCAGCCAAGGCGCTGGCACAGATACGCAGTATTTT.

The V gene is TRBV28, the J gene TRBJ2-7; no definite D call. Germline CDR1 and CDR2: MDHEN and SYDVKM. This CDR3 has 12 amino acids. V lost 6 bases and J 2 bases, leaving 8 bases between the germline ends. CDR3 bases: TGTGCCAGCAGGACCACCACCTACGAGCAGTACTTC. It specifies CASRTTTYEQYF.

The V call is TRBV7-2, the J call TRBJ2-1; 7 nucleotides match TRBD1. Per the germline V gene, CDR1 is SGHTA and CDR2 is FQGNSA. Germline trimming cut 3 bases from V and 12 bases from J; bases unmatched to any gene: 5. The CDR3 runs to 12 residues. The DNA for the CDR3 is TGTGCCAGCAGCTTCAGACAGGGATGGCAGTTCTTC. Encoded protein: CASSFRQGWQFF.

The chain couples TRBV7-3 to TRBJ1-2; D is uncertain. Trimming removed 5 bases from V and 8 bases from J, with 15 bases in between. CDR3 length: 13 residues. Germline assignment: CDR1 SGHTA and CDR2 FQGTGA. The CDR3 loop is CASSPNGGSGYTF. DNA for the CDR3: TGTGCCAGCAGCCCCAATGGAGGGTCGGGCTACACCTTC.

The genes are TRBV5-4 and TRBJ2-3, with a possible D match to TRBD1 (6 bases). The V end was cut by 7 bases, the J end by 3 bases, with 12 bases between. The CDR3 loop spans 13 amino acids. Looked up from germline, CDR1 is SGHNT and CDR2 is YYREEE (reference sequence). CDR3 loop: CASRSGETDTQYF. CDR3 DNA: TGTGCCAGCCGCTCAGGGGAAACAGATACGCAGTATTTT. The entire variable domain, with the rest obtained from reference TRBV5-4 and TRBJ2-3, is as follows: ETGVTQSPTHLIKTRGQQVTLRCSSQSGHNTVSWYQQALGQGPQFIFQYYREEENGRGNFPPRFSGLQFPNYSSELNVNALELDDSALYLCASRSGETDTQYFGPGTRLTVL.

The gene calls are TRBV14 and TRBJ2-5; D could derive from TRBD1 or TRBD2 (5 bases each). The DNA end is more similar to TRBJ2-7, so the J call may be wrong. The CDR3 consists of 14 residues. In germline, CDR1 is SGHDN, CDR2 FVKESK. The DNA of the CDR3 is TGTGCCAGCAGCCCCGGGGACCTCTCCTACGAGCAGTACTTC. This codes for CASSPGDLSYEQYF.

The chain combines TRBV2 with TRBJ1-1, with 8 bases that match TRBD1. The CDR3 sequence is 15 residues long. CDR1 SNHLY and CDR2 FYNNEI come from the germline V gene. V gave up 2 bases and J gave up 4 bases; unmatched junction bases: 6. This CDR3 is CASSEMGQVSTEAFF. The CDR3 nucleotides are TGTGCCAGCAGTGAAATGGGACAGGTGTCCACTGAAGCTTTCTTT.

This clone was seen only a few times. The genes are TRBV19 and TRBJ2-1; a possible D gene is TRBD2 (6 bases). Germline CDR1 and CDR2: LNHDA and SQIVND (reference sequence). The V end was cut by 2 bases, the J end by 6 bases, with 14 bases between. This CDR3 comprises 15 residues. CDR3 loop: CASSIWDSLGNEQFF. The CDR3 nucleotides read TGTGCCAGTAGTATATGGGACTCTCTGGGCAATGAGCAGTTCTTC.

The chain links TRBV18 to TRBJ2-3; tentatively, D is TRBD2 (5 bases). The CDR3 covers 16 residues. Germline CDR1 and CDR2: KGHSH and LQKENI. The ends were cut back, 1 base at V and 0 bases at J, with 11 bases in the middle. CDR3 DNA sequence: TGTGCCAGCTCACCACGAGGGCGCCATAGCACAGATACGCAGTATTTT. Amino acids: CASSPRGRHSTDTQYF.

The chain recombines TRBV5-1 with TRBJ2-3; 10 nucleotides line up with TRBD2. Germline V gives CDR1 SGHRS, CDR2 YFSETQ. Unmatched junction bases numbered 8, after V lost 4 bases and J lost 0 bases. The CDR3 is 17 residues long. This CDR3 reads CASSKTASGRSTDTQYF. For the CDR3, the DNA is TGCGCCAGCAGCAAGACCGCTAGCGGGAGAAGCACAGATACGCAGTATTTT.

The gene calls are TRBV15 and TRBJ1-5; a weak D match, TRBD1 (6 bases). Germline V gene data show CDR1 as LNHNV and CDR2 as YYDKDF (reference sequence). Trimming stripped 4 bases from V and 4 bases from J, with 11 bases between. This CDR3 is built from 14 residues. Here the CDR3 DNA reads TGTGCCACCAGCATAAACAGGGAAAATCAGCCCCAGCATTTT. Translating it yields CATSINRENQPQHF.

This chain joins TRBV11-3 and TRBJ2-3; a possible D gene is TRBD2 (5 bases). The CDR3 has 15 residues. V lost 3 bases, J lost 1 base, and 11 bases lay in between. The germline CDR1 and CDR2 sequences are SGHNT and YENEEA. The DNA of the CDR3 is TGTGCCAGCAGCTTGGGAAGTAGCGGCACAGATACGCAGTATTTT. It translates to CASSLGSSGTDTQYF.

The chain employs TRBV15 and TRBJ2-7; D call uncertain. V lost 1 base and J 3 bases, leaving 10 bases between the germline ends. CDR3 length: 14 residues. Germline-derived CDR1 and CDR2 are LNHNV and YYDKDF (reference sequence). This chain's CDR3 is CATSRGTVDYEQYF. The CDR3 nucleotides are TGTGCCACCAGCAGAGGGACGGTTGACTACGAGCAGTACTTC.